The clone carrying this TCR beta chain was seen more than once but under ten times. This sample is part of a study of blood T cells in healthy people across ages. PBMCs, at least 7 million per sample, were isolated. Using a J-beta primer mix together with a sample-barcoded 5' primer, a second PCR was run for 7 to 11 cycles. TCRdb re-analysed the 5' RACE reads in MiXCR, keeping a single row per CDR3 protein. The sample contains some 730,000 distinct CDR3 sequences, 22% of which appear only once. The germline V gene encodes CDR1 SQVTM and CDR2 ANQGSEA. The V gene end was trimmed by 7 bases and the J gene end by 7 bases; junction bases not matched to a gene: 5. The CDR3 consists of 13 residues.

This receptor was identified in a man between 65 and 80 years old in good health. The V call is TRBV29-1, the J call TRBJ2-1, with 12 positions matching TRBD1. What was sequenced was blood. The CDR3 here is CSAGTGGGNEQFF. The CDR3, as DNA: TGCAGCGCAGGGACAGGGGGCGGAAATGAGCAGTTCTTC.